The clone carrying this T cell receptor (beta chain) was recorded many times. The sample belongs to a study of CD4 and CD8 cells across lung adenocarcinoma regions. Donors had localized lung adenocarcinoma, a non-small cell lung cancer. Germline V lookup: CDR1 LNHDA, CDR2 SQIVND (reference sequence). With 3 bases clipped from V and 3 bases from J, the junction kept 5 bases outside the gene matches. This CDR3 has 16 amino acids. TCRdb recomputed calls from the PCR reads with MiXCR, one row per CDR3 protein. The sample holds about 12,000 distinct CDR3 sequences, 45% to 50% seen once. Sequences were obtained from CD8+ T cells from the margin of a lung tumor. V usage is TRBV19 and J usage is TRBJ2-1; 10 positions agree with TRBD2. The origin of this receptor is a male donor with lung adenocarcinoma. The CD4 and CD8 labels of this study may be unreliable. CDR3 coding DNA: TGTGCCAGTAGTATCGGACTAGCGGCTCGCTACAATGAGCAGTTCTTC. This encodes CASSIGLAARYNEQFF.